The 28 T cell receptor beta chains below all came from one sample that was sequenced in a study of blood T cells in healthy people across ages (dated by TCRdb to between 2015 and 2017). The library was built by means of 5' RACE. Data came from an Illumina HiSeq 2500. The second PCR ran for about 7 to 11 cycles and used a J-beta primer mix along with a sample-barcoded 5' primer. The public sequencing data were trimmed at Q25 with fastp and processed into clonotypes with MiXCR by TCRdb, which kept only in-frame beta chains. For every CDR3 protein sequence, its rows merge into one entry that carries the most common genes and DNA. This sample is represented by 750,000 to 950,000 distinct CDR3 sequences; just under 30% of them were singletons. The ten top clones hold roughly 10% of the sample. In addition, the sample was reused for a study of T cells of mothers and their children.

Material for sequencing was blood. The origin of the receptors is a woman aged 40 to 55 in good health.

Note on this clonotype: The junction and the germline gene differ at one end; a read error may be behind it. The V gene is TRBV5-1, the J gene TRBJ1-1; D possibly corresponds to TRBD1 (5 bases). The CDR3 sequence is 15 residues long. Germline V CDR1 and CDR2: SGHRS, YFSETQ. In DNA, the CDR3 is TGCACCAGCAGCTTGGAGACAGCCCTGAACACTGAAGCTTTCTTT. Translated: CTSSLETALNTEAFF.

This clonotype was seen more than once but under ten times. The rearrangement joins TRBV27 to TRBJ1-5, with 7 positions matching TRBD1. Germline V gives CDR1 MNHEY, CDR2 SMNVEV (reference sequence). The CDR3 runs to 14 residues. V gave up 8 bases and J gave up 4 bases; unmatched junction bases: 8. This CDR3 is CASSWQGDNQPQHF. The CDR3 nucleotides are TGTGCCAGCTCCTGGCAGGGGGATAATCAGCCCCAGCATTTT.

With regard to this clonotype: Its ends do not fully match the called genes, so a read error is possible. The chain has TRBV5-5 and TRBJ2-5; TRBD2 aligns across 14 bases. The CDR3 has 18 amino acids. CDR1 and CDR2 (germline): SGHKS, YYEKEE (reference sequence). CDR3 region: CASRGGLAGAVYQGTQYF. The CDR3 DNA reads as TGTGCCAGCAGAGGGGGACTAGCGGGGGCCGTGTACCAAGGGACCCAGTACTTC. The variable domain in full, with the rest retrieved from reference TRBV5-5 and TRBJ2-5, is DAGVTQSPTHLIKTRGQQVTLRCSPISGHKSVSWYQQVLGQGPQFIFQYYEKEERGRGNFPDRFSARQFPNYSSELNVNALLLGDSALYLCASRGGLAGAVYQGTQYFGPGTRLLVL.

This clonotype was found a few times. The CDR3 sequence is CASSYSGAEAFF. CDR3 coding DNA: TGTGCCAGCAGTTACTCAGGGGCTGAAGCTTTCTTT. The chain employs TRBV6-6 and TRBJ1-1; TRBD1 might be the D (5 bases). The CDR3 has 12 residues. Germline values: CDR1 MNHNY, CDR2 SVGAGI (reference sequence). The ends were cut back, 0 bases at V and 6 bases at J, with 5 bases in the middle.

This clonotype was recorded a few times. This chain connects TRBV9 to TRBJ2-1; possibly TRBD2 for D (6 bases). This CDR3 has 14 residues. Germline CDR1 SGDLS, CDR2 YYNGEE. Trimming shortened V by 0 bases and J by 12 bases, and 16 bases separated the two germline ends. CDR3 nucleotides: TGTGCCAGCAGCGTAGACGGAGGGTCGAGTGGGCAGTTCTTC. Translated: CASSVDGGSSGQFF.

The chain combines TRBV7-3 with TRBJ2-2; D perhaps matches TRBD2 (6 bases). This CDR3 region has 14 residues. Germline lookup yields CDR1 SGHTA and CDR2 FQGTGA. Deletions cut 5 bases from V and 1 base from J, with 8 bases between. The CDR3 DNA is TGTGCCAGCAGCCGGGACTTGAACACCGGGGAGCTGTTTTTT. As protein: CASSRDLNTGELFF.

This clonotype was picked up a small number of times. The rearrangement uses TRBV7-8 and TRBJ1-1, with 9 bases lining up with TRBD1. Looked up from germline, CDR1 is SGHVS and CDR2 is FQNEAQ. Losses at the gene ends were 2 bases for V and 10 bases for J; bases not matched to a gene: 8. The CDR3 is made up of 14 amino acids. The CDR3 sequence: CASSLLGQGLLAFF. CDR3 nucleotide sequence: TGTGCCAGCAGCTTATTAGGACAGGGGTTATTAGCTTTCTTT.

With respect to this clonotype: A much larger clone lies one base from this, so it may be a read error. The CDR3 is CSASFSGRNTGAFF. In nucleotides, the CDR3 is TGCAGTGCTAGTTTCTCGGGGCGAAACACTGGAGCTTTCTTT. The chain links TRBV20-1 to TRBJ1-1, with a possible D match to TRBD1 (5 bases). Germline values: CDR1 DFQATT, CDR2 SNEGSKA (reference sequence). The CDR3 runs to 14 residues.

This clonotype was seen more than once but under ten times. The rearrangement joins TRBV20-1 to TRBJ1-1, with D unresolved. V dropped 1 base and J dropped 5 bases, with 8 bases sitting between them. There are 12 residues in the CDR3. Per the germline V gene, CDR1 is DFQATT and CDR2 is SNEGSKA (reference sequence). CDR3 bases: TGCAGTGCTAGAGCTAGGGTAACTGAAGCTTTCTTT. Residues: CSARARVTEAFF.

The V gene is TRBV3-1, the J gene TRBJ1-2; D might be TRBD1 (6 bases). CDR3 length: 15 residues. Germline V lookup: CDR1 LGHDT, CDR2 YNNKEL (reference sequence). V was pared by 0 bases and J by 4 bases, with 12 bases between. The CDR3 reads CASSQDRRRGYGYTF. DNA of the CDR3: TGTGCCAGCAGCCAAGATCGGCGCAGGGGCTATGGCTACACCTTC.

This clonotype showed up just a few times. CDR3 in DNA: TGTGCCACCAGTGAAGTAACAGGGGCTCGTGGTGAGCAGTTCTTC. Encoded protein: CATSEVTGARGEQFF. The V call is TRBV24-1, the J call TRBJ2-1; 7 nucleotides agree with TRBD1. V shed 4 bases and J 9 bases; nucleotides not matched to a gene: 11. The CDR3 spans 15 residues. Germline V gives CDR1 KGHDR, CDR2 SFDVKD.

To note about this clonotype: The junction departs from the called germline gene at one end, perhaps through a read error. The chain couples TRBV12-3 or TRBV12-4 to TRBJ1-2; a possible D gene is TRBD1 (5 bases). The CDR3 covers 14 residues. The CDR3 nucleotides are TGTGCCCGCACCACGGGGCGCCAGGCCTATGGCCACACCTTC. The encoded protein is CARTTGRQAYGHTF.

This clonotype was counted ten times or more. The chain couples TRBV7-3 to TRBJ2-7; D gene uncertain. The CDR3 runs 13 residues. Trimming shortened V by 5 bases and J by 5 bases, and 13 bases separated the two germline ends. The germline gives CDR1 SGHTA, CDR2 FQGTGA. The chain's CDR3 is CASSLSLYHEQYF. The CDR3 nucleotides read TGTGCCAGCAGCCTCAGTCTTTACCACGAGCAGTACTTC. The full variable domain, rest sourced from reference TRBV7-3 and TRBJ2-7, is GAGVSQTPSNKVTEKGKYVELRCDPISGHTALYWYRQSLGQGPEFLIYFQGTGAADDSGLPNDRFFAVRPEGSVSTLKIQRTERGDSAVYLCASSLSLYHEQYFGPGTRLTVT.

This clonotype was detected a few times. The chain is built from TRBV5-5 and TRBJ1-6; a weak D match, TRBD1 (6 bases). V was shortened by 5 bases and J by 0 bases, with 12 bases between the two germline ends. The CDR3 covers 16 residues. Germline CDR1 and CDR2: SGHKS and YYEKEE (reference sequence). The CDR3 DNA reads as TGTGCCAGCAGGCCCACAGGGAACTCCTATAATTCACCCCTCCACTTT. Translated, it gives CASRPTGNSYNSPLHF.

Worth noting for this clonotype: Since a much larger clone is just one base distant, this may be a read error. The rearrangement joins TRBV6-6 to TRBJ2-5; no reliable D call. The V end lost 2 bases, the J end lost 11 bases, and 18 bases lay between the germline ends. The CDR3 loop spans 14 amino acids. The germline gives CDR1 MNHNY, CDR2 SVGAGI (reference sequence). CDR3 bases: TGTGCCAGCAGTTACCCCGGGCAGTCCTACGGGCAGTACTTC. Encoded protein: CASSYPGQSYGQYF.

At least ten counts were recorded for this clonotype. DNA of the CDR3: TGTGCCAGCAGCGTCGGGGCATACCCCTACGAGCAGTACTTC. Translation: CASSVGAYPYEQYF. The gene calls are TRBV7-8 and TRBJ2-7; D could derive from TRBD1 or TRBD2 (5 bases each). V lost 5 bases, J lost 2 bases, and 13 bases lay in between. Germline V gives CDR1 SGHVS, CDR2 FQNEAQ. This CDR3 is built from 14 residues.

The table lists this clonotype with a few counts. CDR3 region: CASSLGGSGTGGADARYF. The CDR3 DNA sequence: TGTGCCAGCAGTTTAGGAGGATCGGGGACAGGGGGCGCAGATGCGCGGTATTTT. V is TRBV12-3 or TRBV12-4 and J is TRBJ2-3; TRBD1 matches 12 bases. The CDR3 contains 18 residues. The trim removed 1 base at V and 14 bases at J, leaving 19 bases unmatched.

There are a few counts of this clonotype. The chain links TRBV9 to TRBJ2-3; a weak D match, TRBD2 (5 bases). Germline V CDR1 and CDR2: SGDLS, YYNGEE. The CDR3 is 17 amino acids. The V end lost 0 bases, the J end lost 2 bases, and 16 bases lay between the germline ends. CDR3 loop: CASSVGTETGFTDTQYF. The CDR3 nucleotides read TGTGCCAGCAGCGTAGGAACAGAGACGGGATTCACAGATACGCAGTATTTT.

The rearrangement joins TRBV7-3 to TRBJ2-1; TRBD2 matches 12 bases. This CDR3 spans 15 amino acids. Germline assignment: CDR1 SGHTA and CDR2 FQGTGA. V was pared by 0 bases and J by 6 bases, with 0 bases of the junction left unmatched. The CDR3 DNA is TGTGCCAGCAGCTTAACGGGACTAGCGGGCAATGAGCAGTTCTTC. This gives the protein CASSLTGLAGNEQFF.

This clonotype was detected ten times or more. The chain combines TRBV27 with TRBJ2-7; D is unresolved. Trimming took off 5 bases at V and 5 bases at J, with 13 bases between the two ends. Germline V gives CDR1 MNHEY, CDR2 SMNVEV (reference sequence). CDR3 length equals 13 residues. This chain's CDR3 is CASSHQMGHEQYF. The CDR3 DNA is TGTGCCAGCAGTCACCAGATGGGCCACGAGCAGTACTTC.

With regard to this clonotype: A single base separates this from a much larger clone, so it may be a read error. This chain connects TRBV20-1 to TRBJ2-7; TRBD2 matches at 8 bases. Trimming removed 6 bases from V and 0 bases from J; junction bases left unmatched: 10. The CDR3 has 15 amino acids. Germline V CDR1 and CDR2: DFQATT, SNEGSKA (reference sequence). CDR3 coding DNA: TGCAGTGCCGTAGGGCTAGCGGGTTACTCCTACGAGCAGTACTTC. This translates into CSAVGLAGYSYEQYF.

The sample holds many counts of this clonotype. The chain employs TRBV4-1 and TRBJ2-1; 14 positions agree with TRBD2. The germline gives CDR1 MGHRA, CDR2 YSYEKL. This CDR3 contains 16 residues. V was clipped by 4 bases and J by 4 bases; unmatched bases: 3. CDR3 amino acids: CASSLGLAGGYNEQFF. For the CDR3, the DNA is TGCGCCAGCAGCCTTGGACTAGCGGGGGGTTACAATGAGCAGTTCTTC.

This rearrangement joins TRBV29-1 to TRBJ1-1; D gene uncertain. Trimming removed 6 bases at V and 4 bases at J, with 6 bases between. Per the germline V gene, CDR1 is SQVTM and CDR2 is ANQGSEA. This CDR3 is 10 amino acids long. The CDR3 DNA is TGCAGCGTCACAGCCACTGAAGCTTTCTTT. Protein sequence: CSVTATEAFF. Variable domain in full (rest from reference TRBV29-1 and TRBJ1-1): SAVISQKPSRDICQRGTSLTIQCQVDSQVTMMFWYRQQPGQSLTLIATANQGSEATYESGFVIDKFPISRPNLTFSTLTVSNMSPEDSSIYLCSVTATEAFFGQGTRLTVV.

CDR3 protein: CASSLIGGPGSQETQYF. In DNA form, the CDR3 reads TGTGCCAGCAGCCTAATCGGGGGGCCAGGCTCCCAAGAGACCCAGTACTTC. V gene TRBV3-1 combines with J gene TRBJ2-4; D is perhaps TRBD2 (7 bases). The J call may be faulty, since TRBJ2-5 better matches the DNA end. The CDR3 totals 17 residues. The germline CDR1 and CDR2 sequences are LGHDT and YNNKEL (reference sequence).

The chain employs TRBV7-2 and TRBJ2-1; 9 positions match TRBD2. V was pared by 5 bases and J by 13 bases, with 12 bases of the junction left unmatched. This CDR3 has 14 amino acids. Germline CDR1 reads SGHTA; CDR2 reads FQGNSA. CDR3 sequence reads: CTSSPRRGGGDQFF. CDR3 sequence (DNA): TGTACCAGCAGCCCCCGTAGGGGCGGGGGGGACCAGTTCTTC. The complete variable domain, with remaining parts taken from reference TRBV7-2 and TRBJ2-1, reads GAGVSQSPSNKVTEKGKDVELRCDPISGHTALYWYRQSLGQGLEFLIYFQGNSAPDKSGLPSDRFSAERTGGSVSTLTIQRTQQEDSAVYLCTSSPRRGGGDQFFGPGTRLTVL.

The chain links TRBV7-9 to TRBJ1-2; possible D gene TRBD1, 5 bases. Germline V CDR1 and CDR2: SEHNR, FQNEAQ (reference sequence). The V end lost 7 bases, the J end lost 4 bases, and 19 bases lay between the germline ends. The CDR3 extends over 15 amino acids. CDR3 in amino acids: CASTNSHRLLYGYTF. In DNA form, the CDR3 reads TGTGCCAGCACCAACTCGCACAGGCTACTCTATGGCTACACCTTC.

V and J are TRBV29-1 and TRBJ2-5; 9 bases map to TRBD2. After removal of 6 bases from V and 5 bases from J, the junction contained 4 bases not matched to a gene. Germline CDR1 and CDR2: SQVTM and ANQGSEA. This CDR3 spans 12 amino acids. CDR3 sequence reads: CSVMRGGETQYF. The CDR3 nucleotides read TGCAGCGTGATGCGGGGGGGGGAGACCCAGTACTTC.

Points on this clonotype: Its ends do not fully match the called genes, so a read error is possible. The chain carries TRBV10-3 and TRBJ2-3; D might be TRBD1 (6 bases). Germline CDR1 is ENHRY and CDR2 is SYGVKD. The CDR3 contains 15 residues. The CDR3 DNA follows: TGTGCCATCGGTGAGCCCGTACAGGGCTGGGATACGCAGTATTTT. Protein product: CAIGEPVQGWDTQYF.